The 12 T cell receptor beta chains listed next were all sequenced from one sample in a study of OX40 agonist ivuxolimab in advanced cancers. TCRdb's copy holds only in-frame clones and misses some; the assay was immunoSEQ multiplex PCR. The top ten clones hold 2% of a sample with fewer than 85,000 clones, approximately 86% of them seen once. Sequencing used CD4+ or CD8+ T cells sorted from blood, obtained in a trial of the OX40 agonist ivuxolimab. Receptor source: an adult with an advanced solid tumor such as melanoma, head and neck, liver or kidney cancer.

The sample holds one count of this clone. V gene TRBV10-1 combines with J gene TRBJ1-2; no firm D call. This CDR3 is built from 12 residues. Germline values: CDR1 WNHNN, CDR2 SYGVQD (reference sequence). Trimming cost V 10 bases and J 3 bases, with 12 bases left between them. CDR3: CATSRTYYGYTF. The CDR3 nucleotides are TGCGCCACCAGCAGAACCTACTATGGCTACACCTTC.

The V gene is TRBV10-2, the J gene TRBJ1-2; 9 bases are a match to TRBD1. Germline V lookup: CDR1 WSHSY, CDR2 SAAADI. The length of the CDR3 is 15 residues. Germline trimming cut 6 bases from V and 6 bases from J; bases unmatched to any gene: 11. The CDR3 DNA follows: TGCGCCAGCAGCCCCGGGACAGGGTGGAGGCATGGCTACACCTTC. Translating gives CASSPGTGWRHGYTF.

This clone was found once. CDR3 loop: CASSVLDSTVQYF. The CDR3, as DNA: TGTGCCAGCAGCGTTTTGGACAGCACGGTTCAGTACTTC. This chain joins TRBV9 and TRBJ2-4, with D possibly TRBD1 on 6 matching bases. Per the germline V gene, CDR1 is SGDLS and CDR2 is YYNGEE. Trimming stripped 2 bases from V and 11 bases from J, with 14 bases between. The CDR3 has 13 amino acids.

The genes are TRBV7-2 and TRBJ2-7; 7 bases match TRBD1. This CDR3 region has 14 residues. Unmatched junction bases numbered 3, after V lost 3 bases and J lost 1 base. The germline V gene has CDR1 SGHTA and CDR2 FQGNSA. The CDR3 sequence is CASSLGQTSYEQYF. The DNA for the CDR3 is TGTGCCAGCAGCTTGGGACAGACTTCCTACGAGCAGTACTTC.

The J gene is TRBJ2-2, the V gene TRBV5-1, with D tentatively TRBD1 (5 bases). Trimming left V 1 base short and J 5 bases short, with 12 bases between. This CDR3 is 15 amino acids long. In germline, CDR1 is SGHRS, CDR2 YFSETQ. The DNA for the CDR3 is TGCGCCAGCAGCTTGTCACAGGAGAGTACCGGGGAGCTGTTTTTT. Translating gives CASSLSQESTGELFF. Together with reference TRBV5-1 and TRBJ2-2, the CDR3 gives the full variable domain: KAGVTQTPRYLIKTRGQQVTLSCSPISGHRSVSWYQQTPGQGLQFLFEYFSETQRNKGNFPGRFSGRQFSNSRSEMNVSTLELGDSALYLCASSLSQESTGELFFGEGSRLTVL.

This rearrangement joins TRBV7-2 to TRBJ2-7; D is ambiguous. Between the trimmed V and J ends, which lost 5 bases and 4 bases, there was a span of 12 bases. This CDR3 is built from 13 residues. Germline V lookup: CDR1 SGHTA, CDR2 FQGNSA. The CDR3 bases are TGTGCCAGCAGCCCTCCCTTGGGATACGAGCAGTACTTC. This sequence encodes CASSPPLGYEQYF. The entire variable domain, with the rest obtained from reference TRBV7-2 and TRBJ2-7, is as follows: GAGVSQSPSNKVTEKGKDVELRCDPISGHTALYWYRQSLGQGLEFLIYFQGNSAPDKSGLPSDRFSAERTGGSVSTLTIQRTQQEDSAVYLCASSPPLGYEQYFGPGTRLTVT.

CDR3 sequence (DNA): TGTGCCAGCAGCTTAGGAGGAGGGCTAGCGGGGGTTTCCTACAATGAGCAGTTCTTC. Protein product: CASSLGGGLAGVSYNEQFF. The gene calls are TRBV11-2 and TRBJ2-1, with TRBD2 matching over 10 bases. V was clipped by 1 base and J by 1 base; unmatched bases: 10. Germline assignment: CDR1 SGHAT and CDR2 FQNNGV. CDR3 size: 19 residues.

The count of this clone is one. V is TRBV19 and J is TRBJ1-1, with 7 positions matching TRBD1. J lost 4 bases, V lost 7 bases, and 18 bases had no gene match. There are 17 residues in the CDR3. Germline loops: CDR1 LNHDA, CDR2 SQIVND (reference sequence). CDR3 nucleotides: TGTGCCAGTACCTCGTTATGGACAGGAGGAGAAATCACTGAAGCTTTCTTT. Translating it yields CASTSLWTGGEITEAFF.

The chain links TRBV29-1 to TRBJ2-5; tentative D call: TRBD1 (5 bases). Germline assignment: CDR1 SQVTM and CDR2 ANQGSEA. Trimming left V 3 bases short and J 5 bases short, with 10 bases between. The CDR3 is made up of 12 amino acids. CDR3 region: CSVDQGVETQYF. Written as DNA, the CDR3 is TGCAGCGTTGACCAAGGGGTGGAGACCCAGTACTTC.

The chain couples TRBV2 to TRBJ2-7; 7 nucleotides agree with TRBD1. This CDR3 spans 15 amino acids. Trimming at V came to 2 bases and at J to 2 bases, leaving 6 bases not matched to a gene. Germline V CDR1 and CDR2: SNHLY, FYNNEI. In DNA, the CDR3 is TGTGCCAGCAGTGAAAGTAGTCAGGGGGCCTACGAGCAGTACTTC. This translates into CASSESSQGAYEQYF.

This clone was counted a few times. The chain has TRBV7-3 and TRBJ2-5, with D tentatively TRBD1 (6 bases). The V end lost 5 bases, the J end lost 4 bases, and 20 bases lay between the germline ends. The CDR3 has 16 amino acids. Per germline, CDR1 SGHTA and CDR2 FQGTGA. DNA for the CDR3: TGTGCCAGCAGCCTAAATACGGGACAAAGGGGAGAGACCCAGTACTTC. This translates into CASSLNTGQRGETQYF.

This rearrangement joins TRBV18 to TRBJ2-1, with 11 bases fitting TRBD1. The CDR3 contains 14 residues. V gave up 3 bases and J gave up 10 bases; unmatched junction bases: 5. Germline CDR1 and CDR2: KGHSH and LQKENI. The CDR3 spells CASSPDRGQGEQFF. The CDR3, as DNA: TGTGCCAGCTCACCGGACAGGGGGCAAGGGGAGCAGTTCTTC.